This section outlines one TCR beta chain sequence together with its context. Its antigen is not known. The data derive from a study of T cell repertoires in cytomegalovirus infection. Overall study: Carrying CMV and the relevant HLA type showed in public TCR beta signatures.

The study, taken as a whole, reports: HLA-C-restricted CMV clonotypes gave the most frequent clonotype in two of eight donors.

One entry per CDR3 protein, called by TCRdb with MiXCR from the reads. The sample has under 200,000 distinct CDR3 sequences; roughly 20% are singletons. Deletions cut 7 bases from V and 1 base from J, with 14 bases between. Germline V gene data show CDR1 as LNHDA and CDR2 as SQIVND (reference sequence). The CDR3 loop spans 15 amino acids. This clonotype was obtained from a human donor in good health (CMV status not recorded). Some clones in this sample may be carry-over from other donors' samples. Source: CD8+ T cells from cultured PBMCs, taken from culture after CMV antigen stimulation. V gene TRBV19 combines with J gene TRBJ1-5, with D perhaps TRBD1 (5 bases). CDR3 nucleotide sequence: TGTGCCAGTATCCCGCGGGACGGGAGCAATCAGCCCCAGCATTTT. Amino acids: CASIPRDGSNQPQHF. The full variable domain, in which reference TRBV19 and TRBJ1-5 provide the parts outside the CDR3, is DGGITQSPKYLFRKEGQNVTLSCEQNLNHDAMYWYRQDPGQGLRLIYYSQIVNDFQKGDIAEGYSVSREKKESFPLTVTSAQKNPTAFYLCASIPRDGSNQPQHFGDGTRLSIL.